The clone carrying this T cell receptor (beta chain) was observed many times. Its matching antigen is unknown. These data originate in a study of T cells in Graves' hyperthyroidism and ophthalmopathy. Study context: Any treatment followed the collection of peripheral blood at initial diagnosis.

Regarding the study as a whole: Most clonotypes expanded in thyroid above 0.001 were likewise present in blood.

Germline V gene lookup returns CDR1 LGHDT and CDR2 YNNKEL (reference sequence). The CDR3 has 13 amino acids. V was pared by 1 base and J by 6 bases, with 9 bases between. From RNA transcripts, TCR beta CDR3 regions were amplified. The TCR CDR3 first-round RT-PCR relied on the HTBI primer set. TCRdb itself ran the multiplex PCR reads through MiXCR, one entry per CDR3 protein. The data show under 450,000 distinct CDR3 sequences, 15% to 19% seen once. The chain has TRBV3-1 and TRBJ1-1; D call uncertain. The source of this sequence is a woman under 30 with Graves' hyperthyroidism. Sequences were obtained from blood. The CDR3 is CASSQARRAEAFF. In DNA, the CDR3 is TGTGCCAGCAGCCAAGCACGCCGCGCTGAAGCTTTCTTT.